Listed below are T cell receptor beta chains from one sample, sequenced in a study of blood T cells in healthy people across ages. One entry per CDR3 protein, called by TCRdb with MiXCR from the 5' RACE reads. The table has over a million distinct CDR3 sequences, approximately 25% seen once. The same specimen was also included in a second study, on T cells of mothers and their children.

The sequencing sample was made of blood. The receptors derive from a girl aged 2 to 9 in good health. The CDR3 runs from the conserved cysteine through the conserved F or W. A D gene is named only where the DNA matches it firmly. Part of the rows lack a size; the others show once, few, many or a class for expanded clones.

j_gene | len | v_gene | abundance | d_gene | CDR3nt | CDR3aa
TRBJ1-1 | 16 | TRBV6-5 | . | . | TGTGCCAGCAGTTACTCGACGTCGCAGTTGAACGCTGAAGCTTTCTTT | CASSYSTSQLNAEAFF
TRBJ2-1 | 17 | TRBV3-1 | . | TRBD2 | TGTGCCAGCAGCCCCAGTTATAGCGGGGCTTCGGTCAATGAGCAGTTCTTC | CASSPSYSGASVNEQFF
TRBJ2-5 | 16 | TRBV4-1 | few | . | TGCGCCAGCAGCCAAGCAAGTTCGGGGCAAATAGAGACCCAGTACTTC | CASSQASSGQIETQYF
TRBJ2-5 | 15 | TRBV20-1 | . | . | TGCAGTGCTAGAGATAGTAGGGGGGGCATGGAGACCCAGTACTTC | CSARDSRGGMETQYF
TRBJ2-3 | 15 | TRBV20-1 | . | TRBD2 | TGCAGTGCTAGTCACCTAGCGGGAGACACAGACACGCAGTATTTT | CSASHLAGDTDTQYF
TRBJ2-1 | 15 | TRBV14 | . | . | TGTGCCAGCCAAAAGCGAGGGGGATATTTCAATGAGCAGTTCTTC | CASQKRGGYFNEQFF
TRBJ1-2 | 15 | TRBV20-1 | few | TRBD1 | TGCAGTGCTAGAGATCGACAGGGCGGCGGCTATGGCTACACCTTC | CSARDRQGGGYGYTF
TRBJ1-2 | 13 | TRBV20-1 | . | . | TGCAGTGCCTGGGACCCTTCCCTCTATGGCTACACCTTC | CSAWDPSLYGYTF
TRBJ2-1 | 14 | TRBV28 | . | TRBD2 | TGTGCCAGCAGTTTACCGGGGACTAGCCGGGAGCAGTTCTTC | CASSLPGTSREQFF
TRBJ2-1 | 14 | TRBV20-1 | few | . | TGCAGTGCGGACGGCCGGGGCCACTACAATGAGCAGTTCTTC | CSADGRGHYNEQFF
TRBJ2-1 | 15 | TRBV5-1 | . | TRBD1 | TGCGCCAGCAGCTACCGGGACAGCTCCTACAATGAGCAGTTCTTC | CASSYRDSSYNEQFF
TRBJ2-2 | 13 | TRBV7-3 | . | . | TGTGCCAGCAGCCGTACTGCAACCGGGGAGCTGTTTTTT | CASSRTATGELFF
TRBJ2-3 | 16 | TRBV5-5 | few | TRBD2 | TGTGCCAGCAGCTCCGCAATGGGCGGGAGAACAGATACGCAGTATTTT | CASSSAMGGRTDTQYF
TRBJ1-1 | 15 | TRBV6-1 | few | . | TGTGCCAGCAGTGAAGATTGGGTCATGAACACTGAAGCTTTCTTT | CASSEDWVMNTEAFF
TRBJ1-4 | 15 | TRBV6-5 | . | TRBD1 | TGTGCCAGCAGTTTTCAGGGGGTTGTTAGTGAAAAACTGTTTTTT | CASSFQGVVSEKLFF
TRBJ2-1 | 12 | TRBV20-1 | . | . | TGCAGTGCTCGGGTCCTTTCGGGAGAGCAGTTCTTC | CSARVLSGEQFF
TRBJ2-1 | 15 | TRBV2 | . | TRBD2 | TGTGCCAGCAGTGGGACTAGCGGGAGGGCTGGGGAGCAGTTCTTC | CASSGTSGRAGEQFF
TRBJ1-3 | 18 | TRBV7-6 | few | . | TGTGCCAGCAGCTTTCAGGACATGTCAGTTGCGGGGGGAAACACCATATATTTT | CASSFQDMSVAGGNTIYF
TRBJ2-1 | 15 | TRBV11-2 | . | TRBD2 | TGTGCCAGCAGCCCCCGAAGACTAGCGGGGGATGAGCAGTTCTTC | CASSPRRLAGDEQFF
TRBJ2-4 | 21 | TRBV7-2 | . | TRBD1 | TGTGCCAACAGACAGACCGGGACAGGAGGCTACCAAATGGGAGCCAAAAACATTCAGTACTTC | CANRQTGTGGYQMGAKNIQYF
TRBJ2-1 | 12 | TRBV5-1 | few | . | TGCGCCAGCAGCCAACCTAGCACTGAGCAGTTCTTC | CASSQPSTEQFF
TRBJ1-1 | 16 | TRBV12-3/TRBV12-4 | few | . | TGTGCCAGCAGTTTAAGGCCGAAGGGGAAAGACACTGAAGCTTTCTTT | CASSLRPKGKDTEAFF
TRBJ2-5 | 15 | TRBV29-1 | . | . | TGCAGCGTTGTAGGCTCTCAGGGTAGTGGAGAGACCCAGTACTTC | CSVVGSQGSGETQYF
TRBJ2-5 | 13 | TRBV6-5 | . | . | TGTGCCAGCAGTTACTCCACACTCCAGACCCAGTACTTC | CASSYSTLQTQYF
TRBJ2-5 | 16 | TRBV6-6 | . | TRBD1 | TGTGCCAGCAGGAAATCAGGGGGCTCCGGTCCCGAGACCCAGTACTTC | CASRKSGGSGPETQYF
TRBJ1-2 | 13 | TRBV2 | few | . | TGTGCCAGCAGGAAAGAACAGGGCAGAGGCTACACCTTC | CASRKEQGRGYTF
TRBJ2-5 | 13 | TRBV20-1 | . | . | TGCAGTGCTAGAGTAGGGGCCCAGGAGACCCAGTACTTC | CSARVGAQETQYF
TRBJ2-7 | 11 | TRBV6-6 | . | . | TGTGCCAGCAGGACCACAGGGGAGCAGTACTTC | CASRTTGEQYF
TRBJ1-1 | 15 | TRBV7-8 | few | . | TGTGCCAGCAGCTACGATCGACACCCGAACACTGAAGCTTTCTTT | CASSYDRHPNTEAFF
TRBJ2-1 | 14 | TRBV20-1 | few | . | TGCAGTGCTAGAAGTAGTAATGGTCCCAATGAGCAGTTCTTC | CSARSSNGPNEQFF
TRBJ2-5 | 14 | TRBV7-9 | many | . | TGTGCCAGCAGCCCCCGGTACTACGAAGAGACCCAGTACTTC | CASSPRYYEETQYF
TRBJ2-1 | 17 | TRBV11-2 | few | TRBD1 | TGTGCCACCGGAGGAGGACAGGGTCCGGTGCGTTCAAATGAGCAGTTCTTC | CATGGGQGPVRSNEQFF
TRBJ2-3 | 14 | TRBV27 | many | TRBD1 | TGTGCCAGCAGTTTAACAGGGGGTGGATATACGCAGTATTTT | CASSLTGGGYTQYF
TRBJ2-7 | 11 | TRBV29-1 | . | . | TGCAGCGTTGTGTCTGGGCTCGAGCAGTACTTC | CSVVSGLEQYF
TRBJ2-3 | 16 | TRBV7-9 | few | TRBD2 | TGTGCCAGCAGCAACCTAGCGGGAGGGATCACAGATACGCAGTATTTT | CASSNLAGGITDTQYF
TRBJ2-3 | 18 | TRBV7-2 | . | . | TGTGCCAGCAGCTTTCTTTCTAGCTCGGGGCCACTCACAGATACGCAGTATTTT | CASSFLSSSGPLTDTQYF
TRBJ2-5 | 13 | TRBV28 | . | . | TGTGCCAGCAGTACCGACAGTGGTAGGGCGCAGTACTTC | CASSTDSGRAQYF
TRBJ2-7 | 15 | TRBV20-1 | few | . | TGCAGTGCTAGAGACCCGAAGTCGAGCTCCTACGAGCAGTACTTC | CSARDPKSSSYEQYF
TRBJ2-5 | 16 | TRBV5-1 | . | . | TGCGCCAGCAGCTTGGGTTGGCAGGCTGCCCCAGGGACCCAGTACTTC | CASSLGWQAAPGTQYF
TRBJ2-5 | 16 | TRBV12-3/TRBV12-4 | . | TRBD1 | TGTGCCAGCACCTACACCGGGACAGGGGGCAGGGAGACCCAGTACTTC | CASTYTGTGGRETQYF
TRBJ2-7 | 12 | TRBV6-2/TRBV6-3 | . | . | TGTGCCAGCAGTTACAGTCACTACGAGCAGTACTTC | CASSYSHYEQYF
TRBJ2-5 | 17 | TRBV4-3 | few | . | TGCGCCAGCAGCCAAAGATGGGTGGGGGAAAAGCAAGAGACCCAGTACTTC | CASSQRWVGEKQETQYF
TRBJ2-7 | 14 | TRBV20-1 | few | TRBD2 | TGCAGTGCTTCCGGACTAGCGGAGGACTACGAGCAGTACTTC | CSASGLAEDYEQYF
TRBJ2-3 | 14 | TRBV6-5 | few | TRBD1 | TGTGCCAGCAGACCAGACAGGGATGTAGATACGCAGTATTTT | CASRPDRDVDTQYF
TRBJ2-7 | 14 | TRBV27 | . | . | TGTGCCAGCAGTTCAAACGGACAGACTGACGAGCAGTACTTC | CASSSNGQTDEQYF
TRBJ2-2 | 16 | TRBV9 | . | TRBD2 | TGTGCCAGCAGCGTAGCGAGCGGGGGGGTGACCGGGGAGCTGTTTTTT | CASSVASGGVTGELFF
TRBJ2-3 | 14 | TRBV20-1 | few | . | TGCAGTGCTAGAAGGCGAGGAAGCACAGATACGCAGTATTTT | CSARRRGSTDTQYF
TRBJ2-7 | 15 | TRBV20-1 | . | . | TGCAGTGCTAGAGATCATGGGGTTTTACCCTACGAGCAGTACTTC | CSARDHGVLPYEQYF
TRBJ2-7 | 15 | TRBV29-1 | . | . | TGCAGCGTTCGTAGAGGGGCGGGCAACTCCTACGAGCAGTACTTC | CSVRRGAGNSYEQYF
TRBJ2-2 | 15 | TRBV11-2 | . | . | TGTGCCAGCAGCTTAGTAGAAGCGAACACCGGGGAGCTGTTTTTT | CASSLVEANTGELFF
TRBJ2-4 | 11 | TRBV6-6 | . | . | TGTGCCAGCAGTTACTCGTCGGGACAGTACTTC | CASSYSSGQYF
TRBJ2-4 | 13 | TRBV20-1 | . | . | TGCAGTGCTAGAGGGGCAGGGTATCCCATTCAGTACTTC | CSARGAGYPIQYF
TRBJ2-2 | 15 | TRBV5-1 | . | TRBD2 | TGCGCCAGCAGCTTAACTAGCGGACACACCGGGGAGCTGTTTTTT | CASSLTSGHTGELFF
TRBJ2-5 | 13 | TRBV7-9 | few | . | TGTGCCAGCAGCTTAGCGTATTCGGGGTTCCAGTACTTC | CASSLAYSGFQYF
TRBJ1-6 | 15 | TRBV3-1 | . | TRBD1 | TGTGCCAGCAACCGAGGGACAGATCTTAATTCACCCCTCCACTTT | CASNRGTDLNSPLHF
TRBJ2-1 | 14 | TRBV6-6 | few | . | TGTGCCAGCAGTTACGGTATCATCTCGAATGAGCAGTTCTTC | CASSYGIISNEQFF
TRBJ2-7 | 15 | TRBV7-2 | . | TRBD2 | TGTGCCAGCAAAGGCACGGCGGGGGGCGCGGACGAGCAGTACTTC | CASKGTAGGADEQYF
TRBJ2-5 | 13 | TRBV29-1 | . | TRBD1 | TGCAGCGTACCGGGACAGGGTCCCGAGACCCAGTACTTC | CSVPGQGPETQYF
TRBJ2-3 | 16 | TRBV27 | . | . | TGTGCCAGCAGTTTATTTAGGGGGAGTGGCACAGATACGCAGTATTTT | CASSLFRGSGTDTQYF